The TCR beta chain under discussion was sequenced for a study of cytomegalovirus exposure and HLA in healthy donors. About the research overall: Out of approximately 170 million T cells, an earlier analysis found 117 million unique TCR beta sequences in total. Whole-study results and caveats: HLA allele associations emerged for around 15,000 TCR beta sequences in a later analysis, at 0.05 false discovery rate. A later analysis found most CMV-associated TCR beta chains apparently HLA-restricted.

Germline-derived CDR1 and CDR2 are SGHRS and YFSETQ. This CDR3 is built from 15 residues. V lost 2 bases, J lost 0 bases, and 0 bases stayed unmatched. PCR employed 60 Vbeta and 13 Jbeta primers. Profiling relied on immunoSEQ multiplex PCR, and the TCRdb table lists in-frame clones only, not all of them. The repertoire holds approximately 120,000 clones, just under 75% seen once, with about 4.4% in the top ten. When sampled, the donors appeared nominally healthy, though they likely had unrecorded immune exposures. About this clone itself: The antigen is undetermined.

The sequence came from a man in his fifties or sixties in good health and CMV-seropositive. Sequencing was performed on PBMCs. The chain links TRBV5-1 to TRBJ1-4; 8 bases line up with TRBD1. CDR3 DNA sequence: TGCGCCAGCAGCTTACAGGGGGCAACTAATGAAAAACTGTTTTTT. The encoded protein is CASSLQGATNEKLFF.